This entry concerns a single TCR beta chain. This sample stems from a study of T cell responses to AZD1222 COVID-19 vaccine. Generated by immunoSEQ multiplex PCR, the TCRdb table keeps only in-frame clones and is missing some. This table holds over 100,000 clones, approximately 88% found once. V gave up 6 bases and J gave up 3 bases, with 14 bases separating them. CDR1 is MNHNY and CDR2 is SVGAGI in the germline V gene (reference sequence). This CDR3 spans 14 amino acids. The J gene is TRBJ1-1, the V gene TRBV6-6, with D tentatively TRBD1 (6 bases). This specimen was peripheral blood, taken on day 0 of AZD1222 vaccination. This TCR derives from an adult in good health. This CDR3 reads CASSTQGVYTEAFF. CDR3 nucleotides: TGTGCCAGCAGCACACAGGGTGTGTACACTGAAGCTTTCTTT.